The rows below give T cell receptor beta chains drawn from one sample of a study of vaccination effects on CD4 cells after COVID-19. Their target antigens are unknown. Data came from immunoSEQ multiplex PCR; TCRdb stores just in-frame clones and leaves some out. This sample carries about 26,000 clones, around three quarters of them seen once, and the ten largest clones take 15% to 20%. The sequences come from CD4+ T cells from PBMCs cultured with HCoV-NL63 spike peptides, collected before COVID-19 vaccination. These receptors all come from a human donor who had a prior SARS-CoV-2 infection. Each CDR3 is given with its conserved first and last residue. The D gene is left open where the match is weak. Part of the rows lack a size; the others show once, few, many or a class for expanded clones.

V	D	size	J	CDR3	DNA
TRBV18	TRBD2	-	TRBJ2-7	CASSPRLAGGSYEQYF	TGTGCCAGCTCACCGCGACTAGCGGGAGGCTCCTACGAGCAGTACTTC
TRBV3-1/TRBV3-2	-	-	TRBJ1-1	CASSRGLGDTEAFF	TGTGCCAGCAGCCGGGGACTAGGGGACACTGAAGCTTTCTTT
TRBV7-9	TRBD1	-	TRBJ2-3	CASSSPGQGNLDADTQYF	TGTGCCAGCAGTTCACCGGGACAGGGAAACTTAGATGCAGATACGCAGTATTTT
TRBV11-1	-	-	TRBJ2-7	CASSYSGQGYEQYF	TGTGCCAGCAGCTATAGCGGTCAGGGCTACGAGCAGTACTTC
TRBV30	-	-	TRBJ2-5	CAWSEDLHKETQYF	TGTGCCTGGAGTGAGGACCTTCATAAAGAGACCCAGTACTTC
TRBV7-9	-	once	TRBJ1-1	CASSPQENTEAFF	TGTGCCAGCAGCCCCCAAGAAAACACTGAAGCTTTCTTT
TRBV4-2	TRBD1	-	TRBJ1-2	CASSQEGPGQDPYGYTF	TGTGCCAGCAGCCAAGAGGGGCCGGGACAGGACCCCTATGGCTACACCTTC
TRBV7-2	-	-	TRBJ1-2	CASSLDSGGIEGYTF	TGTGCCAGCAGCTTAGATTCCGGGGGCATCGAGGGCTACACCTTC
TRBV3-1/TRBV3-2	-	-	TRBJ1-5	CASSQGLKLPNQPQHF	TGTGCCAGCAGCCAAGGACTCAAACTCCCCAATCAGCCCCAGCATTTT
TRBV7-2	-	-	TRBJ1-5	CASSLDGAPYQPQHF	TGTGCCAGCAGCTTAGACGGGGCCCCTTATCAGCCCCAGCATTTT
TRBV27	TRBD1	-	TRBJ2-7	CASSFHGQGYEQYF	TGTGCCAGCAGTTTCCACGGACAGGGTTACGAGCAGTACTTC
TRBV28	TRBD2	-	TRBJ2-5	CASTPTGRAQETQYF	TGTGCCAGCACCCCTACGGGGAGGGCCCAAGAGACCCAGTACTTC
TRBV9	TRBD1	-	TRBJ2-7	CASSARQGHTAEQYF	TGTGCCAGCAGCGCCCGACAGGGACACACGGCCGAGCAGTACTTC
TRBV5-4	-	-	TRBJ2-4	CASSLNREDIQYF	TGTGCCAGCAGCTTGAACAGGGAGGACATTCAGTACTTC
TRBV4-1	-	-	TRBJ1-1	CASSQRNTEAFF	TGCGCCAGCAGCCAGCGGAACACTGAAGCTTTCTTT
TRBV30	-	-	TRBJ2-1	CAWTVPYNEQFF	TGTGCCTGGACGGTACCCTACAATGAGCAGTTCTTC
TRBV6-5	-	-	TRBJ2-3	CASISTLTDTQYF	TGTGCCAGCATTTCGACCCTCACGGATACGCAGTATTTT
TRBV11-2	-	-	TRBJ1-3	CASSFHRGDTIYF	TGTGCCAGCAGCTTCCATCGGGGGGACACCATATATTTT
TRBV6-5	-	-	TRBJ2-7	CASSSFQGGVLYEQYF	TGTGCCAGCAGTTCCTTCCAAGGAGGGGTACTCTACGAGCAGTACTTC
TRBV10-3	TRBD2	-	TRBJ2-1	CAISEYPSGRRNEQFF	TGTGCCATCAGTGAGTACCCTAGCGGGAGACGGAATGAGCAGTTCTTC
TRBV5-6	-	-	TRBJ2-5	CASSLAGGLETQYF	TGTGCCAGCAGCTTGGCTGGAGGGTTGGAGACCCAGTACTTC
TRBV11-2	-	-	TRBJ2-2	CASSLRLGGTGELFF	TGTGCCAGCAGCTTACGATTAGGGGGCACCGGGGAGCTGTTTTTT
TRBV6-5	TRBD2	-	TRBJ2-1	CASSSPGTSGRNEQFF	TGTGCCAGCAGTTCACCCGGGACTAGCGGTCGCAATGAGCAGTTCTTC
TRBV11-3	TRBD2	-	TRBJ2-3	CASSLWASGIDTQYF	TGTGCCAGCAGCTTATGGGCTAGCGGGATTGATACGCAGTATTTT
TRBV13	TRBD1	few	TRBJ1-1	CASSSHRGLGNTEAFF	TGTGCCAGCAGCTCCCACAGGGGGCTGGGGAACACTGAAGCTTTCTTT
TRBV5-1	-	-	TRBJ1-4	CASQDEGEKLFF	TGCGCCTCTCAGGATGAAGGTGAAAAACTGTTTTTT
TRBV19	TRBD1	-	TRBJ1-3	CASSSHRGSGNTIYF	TGTGCCAGTAGTAGCCACAGGGGATCTGGAAACACCATATATTTT
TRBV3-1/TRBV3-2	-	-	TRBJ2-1	CASSQVSHEQFF	TGTGCCAGCAGCCAAGTTTCGCATGAGCAGTTCTTC
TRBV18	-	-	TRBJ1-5	CASSPQNSYQPQHF	TGTGCCAGCTCACCACAGAACTCGTATCAGCCCCAGCATTTT
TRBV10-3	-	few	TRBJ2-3	CAISESNRDTQYF	TGTGCCATCAGTGAGTCGAATCGGGATACGCAGTATTTT
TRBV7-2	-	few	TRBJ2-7	CASSLYESASEQYF	TGTGCCAGCAGCTTGTACGAATCGGCTTCTGAGCAGTACTTC
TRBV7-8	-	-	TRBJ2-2	CASRPRVRVGKGELFF	TGTGCCAGCAGACCCCGTGTCAGGGTAGGAAAAGGGGAGCTGTTTTTT
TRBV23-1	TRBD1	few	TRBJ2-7	CASSMHEGAREQYF	TGCGCCAGCAGCATGCATGAGGGGGCGCGGGAGCAGTACTTC
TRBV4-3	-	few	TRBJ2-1	CASSQEYFYNEQFF	TGCGCCAGCAGCCAAGAGTACTTCTACAATGAGCAGTTCTTC
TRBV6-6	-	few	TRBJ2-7	CASSYPGPYEQYF	TGTGCCAGCAGTTACCCTGGCCCCTACGAGCAGTACTTC
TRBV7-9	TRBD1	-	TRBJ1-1	CASSLTGDTEAFF	TGTGCCAGCAGCTTGACAGGGGACACTGAAGCTTTCTTT
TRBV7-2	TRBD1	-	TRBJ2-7	CASSPLDRGHREQYF	TGTGCCAGCAGCCCATTGGACAGGGGGCATAGGGAGCAGTACTTC
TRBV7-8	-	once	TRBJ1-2	CASSHRTQGRNYGYTF	TGTGCCAGCAGCCATAGAACCCAAGGACGGAACTATGGCTACACCTTC
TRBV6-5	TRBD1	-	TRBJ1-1	CASRNKRQGEAFF	TGTGCCAGCAGAAACAAACGACAGGGAGAAGCTTTCTTT
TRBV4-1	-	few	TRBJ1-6	CASSTQDFGDSPLHF	TGCGCCAGCAGCACACAGGACTTCGGGGATTCACCCCTCCACTTT
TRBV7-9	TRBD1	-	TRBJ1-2	CASRRTGKASNYGYTF	TGTGCCAGCAGGCGGACAGGGAAGGCGTCGAACTATGGCTACACCTTC
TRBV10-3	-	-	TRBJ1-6	CAISRQVSGNSPLHF	TGTGCCATCAGTAGACAGGTGTCAGGTAATTCACCCCTCCACTTT
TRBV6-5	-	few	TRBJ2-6	CASSSSGANVLTF	TGTGCCAGCAGTTCTTCTGGGGCCAACGTCCTGACTTTC
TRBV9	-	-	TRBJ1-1	CASSVGAGDLDAEAFF	TGTGCCAGCAGCGTAGGAGCCGGGGACTTGGATGCTGAAGCTTTCTTT
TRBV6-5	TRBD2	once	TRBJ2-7	CASSYSSGGSYEQYF	TGTGCCAGCAGTTACTCGAGCGGGGGATCCTACGAGCAGTACTTC
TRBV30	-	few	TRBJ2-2	CACRPGSKNTGELFF	TGTGCCTGTCGACCGGGGTCTAAGAACACCGGGGAGCTGTTTTTT
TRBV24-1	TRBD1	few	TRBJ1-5	CATRGTGDHQPQHF	TGTGCCACCAGGGGTACAGGGGACCATCAGCCCCAGCATTTT
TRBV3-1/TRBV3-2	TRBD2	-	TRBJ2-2	CASSQGTSVPTGELFF	TGTGCCAGCAGCCAAGGGACTAGCGTTCCCACCGGGGAGCTGTTTTTT
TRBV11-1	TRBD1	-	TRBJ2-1	CASTNLTGAYNEQFF	TGTGCCAGCACCAACTTGACAGGGGCCTACAATGAGCAGTTCTTC
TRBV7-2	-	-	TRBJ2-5	CASSFRGPKETQYF	TGTGCCAGCAGCTTCCGGGGACCAAAAGAGACCCAGTACTTC
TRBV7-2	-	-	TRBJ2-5	CASSLVAAQETQYF	TGTGCCAGCAGCTTAGTAGCAGCTCAAGAGACCCAGTACTTC
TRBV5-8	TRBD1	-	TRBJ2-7	CASSFRPGQGDDEQYF	TGTGCCAGCAGCTTCCGACCGGGACAGGGGGACGACGAGCAGTACTTC
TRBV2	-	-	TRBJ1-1	CASSERENTEAFF	TGTGCCAGCAGTGAAAGAGAGAACACTGAAGCTTTCTTT